These 5 T cell receptor beta chains came from one sample sequenced in a study of beta chain features in type 1 diabetes. General study points: TCRB CDR3s were moderately but significantly shorter in Type 1 diabetes patients in all four CD4+ subsets.

The whole isolated RNA underwent reverse transcription, so sequencing captured expressed TCRB transcripts. TCRdb's table, derived via immunoSEQ multiplex PCR, lists solely in-frame clones and lacks some. This table has some 360,000 clones, roughly 9.8% appearing once. Antigens of these TCRs are unknown. Sequencing was performed on central memory CD4+ T cells from blood. Receptors originate from a man aged 25 to 40 with type 1 diabetes.

V and J are TRBV9 and TRBJ2-1; 9 positions agree with TRBD1. The CDR3 runs to 14 residues. Germline V gene sequence: CDR1 SGDLS, CDR2 YYNGEE. The V gene end was trimmed by 9 bases and the J gene end by 7 bases; junction bases not matched to a gene: 11. CDR3 sequence reads: CATSRTGAGNEQFF. The CDR3 nucleotides are TGTGCCACCTCGAGGACAGGGGCGGGAAATGAGCAGTTCTTC. Filled out from reference TRBV9 and TRBJ2-1, the complete variable domain reads DSGVTQTPKHLITATGQRVTLRCSPRSGDLSVYWYQQSLDQGLQFLIQYYNGEERAKGNILERFSAQQFPDLHSELNLSSLELGDSALYFCATSRTGAGNEQFFGPGTRLTVL.

This clone was seen a few times. J is TRBJ2-7 and V is TRBV18; 7 bases line up with TRBD1. There are 15 residues in the CDR3. The germline V gene has CDR1 KGHSH and CDR2 LQKENI. J lost 5 bases, V lost 3 bases, and 10 bases had no gene match. For the CDR3, the DNA is TGTGCCAGCTCACCTTCTTTGGGACAGTTGCACGAGCAGTACTTC. Protein sequence: CASSPSLGQLHEQYF.

This clone showed up just a few times. The V gene is TRBV7-2, the J gene TRBJ2-3; 12 nucleotides match TRBD2. Looked up from germline, CDR1 is SGHTA and CDR2 is FQGNSA. The V segment lost 2 bases and the J segment 4 bases; nucleotides outside the gene matches: 13. The CDR3 totals 19 residues. In nucleotides, the CDR3 is TGTGCCAGCAGCTTAACGATCCGGACTAGCGGGATGGGTGCAGATACGCAGTATTTT. It specifies CASSLTIRTSGMGADTQYF. The complete variable domain, with remaining parts taken from reference TRBV7-2 and TRBJ2-3, reads GAGVSQSPSNKVTEKGKDVELRCDPISGHTALYWYRQSLGQGLEFLIYFQGNSAPDKSGLPSDRFSAERTGGSVSTLTIQRTQQEDSAVYLCASSLTIRTSGMGADTQYFGPGTRLTVL.

The table lists this clone with a few counts. The V and J genes are TRBV12-1 and TRBJ2-2. TRBV12-1 is classified as a pseudogene. CDR3 length: 15 residues. The DNA of the CDR3 is TGTGCCAGCAGTACCGGGCCAGGATGCACCGGGGAGCTGTTTTTT. It codes for CASSTGPGCTGELFF.

There are a few counts of this clone. The chain combines TRBV7-9 with TRBJ2-2; TRBD1 aligns across 10 bases. From germline, CDR1 is SEHNR and CDR2 FQNEAQ (reference sequence). This CDR3 is built from 16 residues. Germline trimming cut 5 bases from V and 4 bases from J; bases unmatched to any gene: 7. CDR3 sequence (DNA): TGTGCCAGCAGCGCACCCGGGACAGGGGTCACCGGGGAGCTGTTTTTT. Its protein is CASSAPGTGVTGELFF.